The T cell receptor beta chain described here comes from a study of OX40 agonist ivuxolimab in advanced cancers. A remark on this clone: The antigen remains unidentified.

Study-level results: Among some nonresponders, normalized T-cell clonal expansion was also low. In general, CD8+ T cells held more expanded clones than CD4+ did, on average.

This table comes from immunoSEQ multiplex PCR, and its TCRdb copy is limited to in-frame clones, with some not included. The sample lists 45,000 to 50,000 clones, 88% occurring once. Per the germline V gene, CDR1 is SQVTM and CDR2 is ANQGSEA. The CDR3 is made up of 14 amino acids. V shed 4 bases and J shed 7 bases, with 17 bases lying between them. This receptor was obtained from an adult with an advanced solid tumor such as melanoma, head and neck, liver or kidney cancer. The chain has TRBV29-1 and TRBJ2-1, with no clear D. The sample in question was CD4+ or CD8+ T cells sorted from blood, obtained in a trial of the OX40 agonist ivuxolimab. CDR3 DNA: TGCAGCGTTGGGATGCGTGGATCCTTAAATGAGCAGTTCTTC. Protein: CSVGMRGSLNEQFF.